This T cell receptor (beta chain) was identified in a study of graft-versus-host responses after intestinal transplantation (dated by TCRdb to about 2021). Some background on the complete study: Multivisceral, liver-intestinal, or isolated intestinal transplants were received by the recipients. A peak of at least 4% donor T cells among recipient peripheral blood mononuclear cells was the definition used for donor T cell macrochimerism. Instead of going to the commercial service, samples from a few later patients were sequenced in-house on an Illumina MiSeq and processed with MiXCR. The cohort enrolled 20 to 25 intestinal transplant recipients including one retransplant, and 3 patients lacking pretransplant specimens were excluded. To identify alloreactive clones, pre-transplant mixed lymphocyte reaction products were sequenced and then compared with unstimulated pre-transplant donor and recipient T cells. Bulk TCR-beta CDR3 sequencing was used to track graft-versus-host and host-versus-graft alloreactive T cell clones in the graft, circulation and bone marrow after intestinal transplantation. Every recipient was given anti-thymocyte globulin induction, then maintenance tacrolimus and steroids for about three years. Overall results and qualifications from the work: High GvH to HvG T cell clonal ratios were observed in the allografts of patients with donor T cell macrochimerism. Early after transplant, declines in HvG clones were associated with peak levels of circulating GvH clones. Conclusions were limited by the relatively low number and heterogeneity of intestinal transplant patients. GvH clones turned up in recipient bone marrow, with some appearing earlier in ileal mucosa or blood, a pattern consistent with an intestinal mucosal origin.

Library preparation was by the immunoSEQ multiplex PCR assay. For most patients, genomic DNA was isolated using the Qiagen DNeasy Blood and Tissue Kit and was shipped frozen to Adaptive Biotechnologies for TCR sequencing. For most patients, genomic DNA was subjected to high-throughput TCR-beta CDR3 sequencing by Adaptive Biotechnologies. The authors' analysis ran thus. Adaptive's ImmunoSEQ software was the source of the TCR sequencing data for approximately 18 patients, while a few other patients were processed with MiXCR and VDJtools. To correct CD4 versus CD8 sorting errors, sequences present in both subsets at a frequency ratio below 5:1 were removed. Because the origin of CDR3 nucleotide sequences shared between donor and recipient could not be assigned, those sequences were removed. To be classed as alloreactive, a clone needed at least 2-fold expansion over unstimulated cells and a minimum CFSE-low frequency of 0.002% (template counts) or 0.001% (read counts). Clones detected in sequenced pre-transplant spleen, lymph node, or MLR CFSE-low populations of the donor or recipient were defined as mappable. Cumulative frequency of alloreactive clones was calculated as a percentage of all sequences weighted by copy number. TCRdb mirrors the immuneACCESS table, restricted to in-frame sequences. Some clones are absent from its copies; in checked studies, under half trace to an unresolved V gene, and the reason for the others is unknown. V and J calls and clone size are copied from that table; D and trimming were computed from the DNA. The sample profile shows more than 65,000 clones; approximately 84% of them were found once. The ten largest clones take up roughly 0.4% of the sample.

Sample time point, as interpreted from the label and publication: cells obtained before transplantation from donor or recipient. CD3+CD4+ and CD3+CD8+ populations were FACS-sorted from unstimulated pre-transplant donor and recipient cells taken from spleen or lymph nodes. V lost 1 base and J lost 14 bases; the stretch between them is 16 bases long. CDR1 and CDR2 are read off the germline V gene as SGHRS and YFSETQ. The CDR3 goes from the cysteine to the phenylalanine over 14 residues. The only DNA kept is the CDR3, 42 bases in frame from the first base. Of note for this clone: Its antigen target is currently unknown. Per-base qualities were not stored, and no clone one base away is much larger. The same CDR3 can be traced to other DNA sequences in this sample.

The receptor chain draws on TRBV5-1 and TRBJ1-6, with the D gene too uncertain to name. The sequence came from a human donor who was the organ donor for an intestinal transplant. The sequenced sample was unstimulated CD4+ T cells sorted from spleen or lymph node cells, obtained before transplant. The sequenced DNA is TGCGCCAGCAGCTTGAACAGCGGGTTTTCCACCCTCCACTTT. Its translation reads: CASSLNSGFSTLHF. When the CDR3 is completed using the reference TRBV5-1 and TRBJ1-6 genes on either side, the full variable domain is KAGVTQTPRYLIKTRGQQVTLSCSPISGHRSVSWYQQTPGQGLQFLFEYFSETQRNKGNFPGRFSGRQFSNSRSEMNVSTLELGDSALYLCASSLNSGFSTLHFGNGTRLTVT.